This T cell receptor (beta chain) was sequenced during a study of PD-1 blockade in classical Hodgkin lymphoma. Generated by immunoSEQ multiplex PCR, the TCRdb table keeps only in-frame clones and is missing some. The sample carries over 50,000 clones, over 75% recorded once. Relapse was seen in all patients after autologous stem cell transplantation, and brentuximab vedotin exposure was variable. Per germline, CDR1 SNHLY and CDR2 FYNNEI. With V trimmed by 4 bases and J by 6 bases, 4 bases remained unmatched. The CDR3 covers 13 residues. The starting material was peripheral blood mononuclear cells (PBMCs), obtained at baseline. The TCR was taken from a human donor with classical Hodgkin lymphoma. V usage is TRBV2 and J usage is TRBJ2-5, with 8 bases lining up with TRBD1. The CDR3 coding sequence is TGTGCCAGCAGTGTGGACAGGGACCAGACCCAGTACTTC. The encoded protein is CASSVDRDQTQYF. The entire variable domain, with the rest obtained from reference TRBV2 and TRBJ2-5, is as follows: EPEVTQTPSHQVTQMGQEVILRCVPISNHLYFYWYRQILGQKVEFLVSFYNNEISEKSEIFDDQFSVERPDGSNFTLKIRSTKLEDSAMYFCASSVDRDQTQYFGPGTRLLVL.